These T cell receptor beta chains were read from a single sample in a study of T cell responses to AZD1222 COVID-19 vaccine. The data were produced by immunoSEQ multiplex PCR, yet TCRdb's version contains in-frame clones alone and is incomplete. The data show some 150,000 clones, approximately 91% seen once. The specimen comprised peripheral blood, sampled 28 days after the second AZD1222 dose. Every receptor here comes from an adult who received the AZD1222 COVID-19 vaccine. Both conserved end residues are part of each CDR3. The order of the fields is D gene, V gene, CDR3 length, clone size, J gene, CDR3 DNA, CDR3 protein. The D gene is left open where the match is weak. A row's size may be missing; if present it is once, few, many or a size class.

>TRBD1|TRBV7-9|14|.|TRBJ1-6
TGTGCCAGCAGCGAAGACAGGGACAGTTCACCCCTCCACTTT
CASSEDRDSSPLHF
>.|TRBV7-9|13|.|TRBJ2-3
TGTGCCAGCAGCTTGACTGGCGCAGATACGCAGTATTTT
CASSLTGADTQYF
>.|TRBV5-5|14|.|TRBJ1-1
TGTGCCACCACCGGGGGAACAAGGAACACTGAAGCTTTCTTT
CATTGGTRNTEAFF
>.|TRBV2|15|.|TRBJ1-1
TGTGCCAGCAGTGAAGAAACAGGGTGGGGGACTGAAGCTTTCTTT
CASSEETGWGTEAFF
>TRBD2|TRBV3-1/TRBV3-2|16|few|TRBJ2-7
TGTGCCAGCAGCCGGGGGACTAGCGGGAGTGGGTACGAGCAGTACTTC
CASSRGTSGSGYEQYF
>TRBD1|TRBV20-1|11|.|TRBJ1-4
TGCAGTGCTTGGACAGGTGGAAAACTGTTTTTT
CSAWTGGKLFF
>TRBD1|TRBV29-1|12|.|TRBJ1-1
TGCAGCGTCCAGGGGGTGGGCACTGAAGCTTTCTTT
CSVQGVGTEAFF
>.|TRBV21-1|14|.|TRBJ1-2
TGTGCCAGCAGCAAAGTGAGAGGGAGCGAGGGCTACACCTTC
CASSKVRGSEGYTF
>.|TRBV6-5|15|.|TRBJ1-2
TGTGCCAGCAGTTGGACCCAGGGAGCTAACTATGGCTACACCTTC
CASSWTQGANYGYTF
>.|TRBV11-3|13|.|TRBJ1-1
TGTGCCAGCAGCCGAGGGTTGAACACTGAAGCTTTCTTT
CASSRGLNTEAFF
>.|TRBV15|15|.|TRBJ1-1
TGTGCCACCAGCAGAGCCATCGGTGGGGAAGGTACAGCTTTCTTT
CATSRAIGGEGTAFF
>TRBD1|TRBV12-3/TRBV12-4|13|.|TRBJ1-2
TGTGCCAGCAGTCGGGACAGGGGCTTAGGCTACACCTTC
CASSRDRGLGYTF
>TRBD1|TRBV7-9|15|.|TRBJ1-2
TGTGCCAGCAGCCGGGACAGGGGTTATTCGAAAGGCTACACCTTC
CASSRDRGYSKGYTF
>TRBD2|TRBV27|15|.|TRBJ2-4
TGTGCCAGCAGTTATAGCGGGGTAGCCAAAAACATTCAGTACTTC
CASSYSGVAKNIQYF
>.|TRBV12-3/TRBV12-4|12|few|TRBJ1-1
TGTGCCAGCAGTTCCGGGGCGAACGAGGCTTTCTTT
CASSSGANEAFF
>.|TRBV5-1|15|large|TRBJ2-2
TGCGCCAGCAGCTTCCAACCAGCGAACACCGGGGAGCTGTTTTTT
CASSFQPANTGELFF
>TRBD1|TRBV2|16|.|TRBJ1-3
TGTGCCAGCATTTGGGACAGGACCAACTCTGGAAACACCATATATTTT
CASIWDRTNSGNTIYF
>.|TRBV6-2/TRBV6-3|15|.|TRBJ2-7
TGTGCCAGCAGTTCCGGACAGCCGTCCTACGCTGAGCAGTACTTC
CASSSGQPSYAEQYF
>TRBD2|TRBV5-6|14|once|TRBJ2-5
TGTGCCAGCAGTTGGACTAGCGGCCAAGAGACCCAGTACTTC
CASSWTSGQETQYF
>.|TRBV19|13|once|TRBJ2-1
TGTGCCAGTAGTGACTACGCGGGGAATGAGCAGTTCTTC
CASSDYAGNEQFF
>.|TRBV12-3/TRBV12-4|12|.|TRBJ1-5
TGTGCCAGTTCGGGATACTATCAGCCCCAGCATTTT
CASSGYYQPQHF
>.|TRBV18|14|.|TRBJ1-4
TGTGCCAGCCAAGACAGGATTATGGATGAAAAACTGTTTTTT
CASQDRIMDEKLFF
>.|TRBV6-5|12|.|TRBJ1-1
TGTGCCAGCAGCACCCCCGGTGACGTAGCTTTCTTT
CASSTPGDVAFF
>.|TRBV11-2|16|.|TRBJ2-7
TGTGCCAGCAGCTTAGCCAGGGACCCAGACACCTACGAGCAGTACTTC
CASSLARDPDTYEQYF
>.|TRBV6-2/TRBV6-3|16|.|TRBJ1-2
TGTGCCAGCAGTTATCTCCGGGACCCCCGGAAGTATGGCTACACCTTC
CASSYLRDPRKYGYTF
>.|TRBV6-5|14|.|TRBJ2-7
TGTGCCAGCAGCCGGGACGGCTTAACCTACGAGCAGTACTTC
CASSRDGLTYEQYF
>.|TRBV12-2|13|.|TRBJ2-1
TGTGCAAGTCGCCGCCGGGACCTCAATGAGCAGTTCTTC
CASRRRDLNEQFF
>TRBD1|TRBV29-1|18|.|TRBJ2-6
TGCAGCGTTCTGTTTAGTAGGGACAGGCCCTCTGGGGCCAACGTCCTGACTTTC
CSVLFSRDRPSGANVLTF
>.|TRBV15|14|.|TRBJ1-4
TGTGCCACCAGCAGTGACACAGGGAATGAAAAACTGTTTTTT
CATSSDTGNEKLFF
>.|TRBV5-8|15|.|TRBJ2-1
TGTGCCAGCAGCCCCGGGCAGAGCTCCTACAATGAGCAGTTCTTC
CASSPGQSSYNEQFF
>.|TRBV6-5|14|.|TRBJ1-2
TGTGCCAGCAGTAGCCCTGGGGGCGACTATGGCTACACCTTC
CASSSPGGDYGYTF
>TRBD1|TRBV29-1|14|once|TRBJ1-2
TGCAGCGTTGAAGGGAGGGGGCAGGGCTATGGCTACACCTTC
CSVEGRGQGYGYTF